The 25 T cell receptor beta chains below all came from one sample that was sequenced in a study of cytomegalovirus exposure and HLA in healthy donors. Primers included in the PCR were 60 Vbeta and 13 Jbeta primers. Method: immunoSEQ multiplex PCR; TCRdb's copy keeps in-frame clones and lacks some. This table has 130,000 to 150,000 clones, over 55% appearing once. The sequenced sample consisted of PBMCs. The receptors shown here come from a man aged 40-49 years in good health and CMV-seronegative.

This clone was observed a few times. The gene calls are TRBV5-1 and TRBJ2-7, with 7 positions matching TRBD2. This CDR3 is 13 amino acids long. Germline V lookup: CDR1 SGHRS, CDR2 YFSETQ. The V and J ends lost 3 bases and 5 bases, in that order; junction bases with no gene match: 5. CDR3 in amino acids: CASSWAGVDEQYF. CDR3 nucleotide sequence: TGCGCCAGCAGCTGGGCGGGGGTGGACGAGCAGTACTTC.

As for this clone: Germline and junction disagree at one end, which may indicate a read error. V usage is TRBV5-4 and J usage is TRBJ1-6, with 8 bases matching TRBD1. Germline V gene lookup returns CDR1 SGHNT and CDR2 YYREEE (reference sequence). The CDR3 extends over 14 amino acids. CDR3 amino acids: CASSLDRGLSPLNF. The CDR3 DNA sequence: TGTGCCAGCAGCTTGGACAGGGGGTTATCACCCCTCAACTTT. Based on the CDR3 plus reference TRBV5-4 and TRBJ1-6, the full variable domain is ETGVTQSPTHLIKTRGQQVTLRCSSQSGHNTVSWYQQALGQGPQFIFQYYREEENGRGNFPPRFSGLQFPNYSSELNVNALELDDSALYLCASSLDRGLSPLNFGNGTRLTVT.

The chain is built from TRBV5-1 and TRBJ2-3, with 9 positions matching TRBD1. CDR1 SGHRS and CDR2 YFSETQ come from the germline V gene. This CDR3 comprises 15 residues. The V and J ends lost 3 bases and 2 bases, in that order; junction bases with no gene match: 4. In nucleotides, the CDR3 is TGCGCCAGCAGCTACCGGGACAGGGCCACAGATACGCAGTATTTT. The encoded protein is CASSYRDRATDTQYF. The full variable domain, its missing parts supplied by reference TRBV5-1 and TRBJ2-3, is KAGVTQTPRYLIKTRGQQVTLSCSPISGHRSVSWYQQTPGQGLQFLFEYFSETQRNKGNFPGRFSGRQFSNSRSEMNVSTLELGDSALYLCASSYRDRATDTQYFGPGTRLTVL.

The chain couples TRBV9 to TRBJ2-3, with D perhaps TRBD2 (6 bases). This CDR3 has 14 residues. With 4 bases removed from V and 2 bases from J, the gap between germline ends came to 11 bases. Per germline, CDR1 SGDLS and CDR2 YYNGEE. This CDR3 is CASSLSGVTDTQYF. In DNA, the CDR3 is TGTGCCAGCAGCCTGTCGGGGGTCACAGATACGCAGTATTTT.

The rearrangement joins TRBV25-1 to TRBJ1-5, with 7 bases matching TRBD1. The CDR3 sequence is 17 residues long. Losses at the gene ends were 6 bases for V and 7 bases for J; bases not matched to a gene: 18. Per germline, CDR1 MGHDK and CDR2 SYGVNS. CDR3 nucleotides: TGTGCCAGCAGCCCCAGTGACACAACAGGGGTATGGCAGCCCCAGCATTTT. This gives the protein CASSPSDTTGVWQPQHF.

This chain links TRBV4-2 with TRBJ1-3, with a tentative D call TRBD1 (5 bases). V was cut by 0 bases and J by 4 bases, with 22 bases left in between. This CDR3 has 19 residues. From germline, CDR1 is LGHNA and CDR2 YNFKEQ. CDR3 residues: CASSQDTLRVAGRGNTIYF. CDR3 nucleotides: TGTGCCAGCAGCCAAGATACGTTGCGGGTCGCAGGGAGGGGAAACACCATATATTTT.

This chain uses TRBV2 with TRBJ1-2, with D possibly matching TRBD1 (6 bases). V lost 5 bases, J lost 6 bases, and 10 bases lay in between. The CDR3 is made up of 12 amino acids. Germline V gene sequence: CDR1 SNHLY, CDR2 FYNNEI. Here the CDR3 DNA reads TGTGCCAGCAGTCTCCAGGGGAATGGCTACACCTTC. Translation gives CASSLQGNGYTF.

The chain is built from TRBV5-1 and TRBJ2-1, with TRBD2 matching over 8 bases. The length of the CDR3 is 14 residues. V was clipped by 5 bases and J by 6 bases; unmatched bases: 7. Per the germline V gene, CDR1 is SGHRS and CDR2 is YFSETQ. CDR3 residues: CASSSSGRVNEQFF. DNA of the CDR3: TGCGCCAGCAGTTCCTCCGGGAGGGTCAATGAGCAGTTCTTC.

This chain connects TRBV6-5 to TRBJ2-7, with a weak D call TRBD2 (6 bases). Looked up from germline, CDR1 is MNHEY and CDR2 is SVGAGI. Trimming removed 8 bases at V and 5 bases at J, with 19 bases between. This CDR3 spans 14 amino acids. This CDR3 is CASSAGVEGHEQYF. Written as DNA, the CDR3 is TGTGCCAGCTCCGCCGGTGTGGAGGGCCACGAGCAGTACTTC.

The chain recombines TRBV6-6 with TRBJ1-1; 10 bases are a match to TRBD1. CDR3 length: 15 amino acids. The trim removed 5 bases at V and 4 bases at J, leaving 7 bases unmatched. CDR1 is MNHNY, CDR2 SVGAGI, per germline (reference sequence). CDR3 nucleotides: TGTGCCAGCAGTCAATCGGACAGGGGGTCCACTGAAGCTTTCTTT. Translation: CASSQSDRGSTEAFF.

The rearrangement links TRBV19 to TRBJ2-2, with D perhaps TRBD2 (5 bases). V lost 5 bases and J lost 7, with 17 bases in between. This CDR3 has 15 amino acids. Germline V CDR1 and CDR2: LNHDA, SQIVND (reference sequence). The CDR3 loop reads CASSPGSGWVGELFF. CDR3 nucleotides: TGTGCCAGTAGTCCTGGGTCGGGGTGGGTCGGGGAGCTGTTTTTT.

The chain combines TRBV5-6 with TRBJ1-2, with a tentative D call TRBD1 (6 bases). The CDR3 loop spans 12 amino acids. Germline V gene lookup returns CDR1 SGHDT and CDR2 YYEEEE. Trimming took 1 base from V and 11 from J, leaving 12 bases between them. CDR3 sequence reads: CASSLRTGTYTF. The CDR3 DNA reads TGTGCCAGCAGCTTGAGGACCGGGACATACACCTTC.

This sequence joins TRBV9 and TRBJ2-2; 12 bases agree with TRBD2. V shed 2 bases and J 7 bases; nucleotides not matched to a gene: 9. Per the germline V gene, CDR1 is SGDLS and CDR2 is YYNGEE. This CDR3 region has 17 residues. This CDR3 reads CASSVALAGGPGGELFF. The CDR3 DNA sequence: TGTGCCAGCAGCGTTGCCCTAGCGGGGGGGCCCGGCGGGGAGCTGTTTTTT.

The chain is built from TRBV10-3 and TRBJ1-4; tentatively, D is TRBD1 (6 bases). The CDR3 loop spans 13 amino acids. Looked up from germline, CDR1 is ENHRY and CDR2 is SYGVKD. Trimming took 2 bases from V and 8 from J, leaving 9 bases between them. The CDR3: CAISERQAEKLFF. CDR3 in DNA: TGTGCCATCAGTGAGAGACAGGCGGAAAAACTGTTTTTT.

V usage is TRBV4-3 and J usage is TRBJ2-1; possible D gene TRBD2, 5 bases. Germline values: CDR1 LGHNA, CDR2 YSLEER. Trimming stripped 4 bases from V and 7 bases from J, with 20 bases between. This CDR3 has 16 amino acids. The CDR3 reads CASSPQAGLRANEQFF. As DNA, the CDR3 is TGCGCCAGCAGCCCCCAGGCCGGACTTCGTGCAAATGAGCAGTTCTTC.

The DNA for the CDR3 is TGTGCCAGCAGCCCGGACAGTCTTGAGCAGTTCTTC. Translating gives CASSPDSLEQFF. The rearrangement joins TRBV5-6 to TRBJ2-1, with D tentatively TRBD1 (6 bases). Trimming took off 4 bases at V and 9 bases at J, with 11 bases between the two ends. Germline CDR1 and CDR2: SGHDT and YYEEEE. CDR3 size: 12 residues. Filled out from reference TRBV5-6 and TRBJ2-1, the complete variable domain reads DAGVTQSPTHLIKTRGQQVTLRCSPKSGHDTVSWYQQALGQGPQFIFQYYEEEERQRGNFPDRFSGHQFPNYSSELNVNALLLGDSALYLCASSPDSLEQFFGPGTRLTVL.

The chain recombines TRBV30 with TRBJ2-1; 9 bases align to TRBD2. CDR1 is GTSNPN and CDR2 is SVGIG in the germline V gene (reference sequence). This CDR3 region has 15 residues. V was clipped by 3 bases and J by 6 bases; unmatched bases: 9. In DNA, the CDR3 is TGTGCCTGGAGCCCCCCCTGGACTAGCGTCAATGAGCAGTTCTTC. This translates into CAWSPPWTSVNEQFF.

This clone was picked up a small number of times. The chain joins TRBV28 to TRBJ2-5, with 11 bases lining up with TRBD2. This CDR3 is built from 16 residues. Germline trimming cut 5 bases from V and 4 bases from J; bases unmatched to any gene: 9. CDR1 and CDR2 from the germline V gene are MDHEN and SYDVKM. CDR3 region: CASSLAQLAGGETQYF. The CDR3 DNA is TGTGCCAGCAGTCTGGCGCAGCTAGCGGGGGGAGAGACCCAGTACTTC. The whole variable domain, filled in from reference TRBV28 and TRBJ2-5, reads DVKVTQSSRYLVKRTGEKVFLECVQDMDHENMFWYRQDPGLGLRLIYFSYDVKMKEKGDIPEGYSVSREKKERFSLILESASTNQTSMYLCASSLAQLAGGETQYFGPGTRLLVL.

This sequence joins TRBV6-5 and TRBJ2-1, with a weak D call TRBD2 (5 bases). The CDR3 spans 13 residues. Germline CDR1 MNHEY, CDR2 SVGAGI. The V gene lost 2 bases and the J gene lost 4 bases, with 6 bases spanning the gap. CDR3 nucleotides: TGTGCCAGCAGTTACCGGACTTACAATGAGCAGTTCTTC. Protein sequence: CASSYRTYNEQFF.

A remark on this clone: A read error may produce the germline difference seen at one junction end. The chain joins TRBV7-9 to TRBJ2-7; D may be TRBD2 (6 bases). CDR3 size: 16 residues. Per germline, CDR1 SEHNR and CDR2 FQNEAQ (reference sequence). The CDR3 reads CSSSPRRDGSSYEQYF. CDR3 coding DNA: TGTTCCAGCAGCCCGCGTCGGGACGGGAGCTCCTACGAGCAGTACTTC.

V usage is TRBV9 and J usage is TRBJ2-1; the match to TRBD2 covers 10 bases. Germline V CDR1 and CDR2: SGDLS, YYNGEE. The CDR3 contains 16 residues. Trimming took 0 bases from V and 6 from J; bases not matched to a gene: 6. The CDR3: CASSVDRSGRPNEQFF. Written as DNA, the CDR3 is TGTGCCAGCAGCGTAGATCGTAGCGGGAGGCCCAATGAGCAGTTCTTC.

The chain recombines TRBV2 with TRBJ2-2, with 7 bases matching TRBD1. The CDR3 runs to 15 residues. The germline V gene has CDR1 SNHLY and CDR2 FYNNEI. With 5 bases clipped from V and 1 base from J, the junction kept 4 bases outside the gene matches. DNA for the CDR3: TGTGCCAGCAGTCCGGGACAGAGGAACACCGGGGAGCTGTTTTTT. Protein sequence: CASSPGQRNTGELFF.

A word on this clone: The same CDR3 is also encoded by other DNA sequences in this sample. The V call is TRBV5-1, the J call TRBJ1-2, with D uncertain. From germline, CDR1 is SGHRS and CDR2 YFSETQ. This CDR3 has 14 residues. The V and J ends lost 0 bases and 0 bases respectively, with 6 bases between them. The CDR3, as DNA: TGCGCCAGCAGCTTGGACGGGGCTAACTATGGCTACACCTTC. It yields the protein CASSLDGANYGYTF. Supplemented by reference TRBV5-1 and TRBJ1-2, the full variable domain reads KAGVTQTPRYLIKTRGQQVTLSCSPISGHRSVSWYQQTPGQGLQFLFEYFSETQRNKGNFPGRFSGRQFSNSRSEMNVSTLELGDSALYLCASSLDGANYGYTFGSGTRLTVV.

In nucleotides, the CDR3 is TGTGCCAGCAGCGTCTACAGGGGGCACACAGATACGCAGTATTTT. It is translated as CASSVYRGHTDTQYF. The V gene is TRBV7-8, the J gene TRBJ2-3; 9 bases match TRBD1. V was clipped by 5 bases and J by 2 bases; unmatched bases: 5. The CDR3 extends over 15 amino acids. The germline gives CDR1 SGHVS, CDR2 FQNEAQ.

The chain joins TRBV7-9 to TRBJ2-1; TRBD2 matches 13 bases. The CDR3 runs 15 residues. The germline gives CDR1 SEHNR, CDR2 FQNEAQ (reference sequence). Trimming removed 3 bases from V and 6 bases from J; junction bases left unmatched: 2. CDR3 sequence reads: CASSLTSGRRNEQFF. DNA for the CDR3: TGTGCCAGCAGCTTGACTAGCGGGAGGCGCAATGAGCAGTTCTTC.